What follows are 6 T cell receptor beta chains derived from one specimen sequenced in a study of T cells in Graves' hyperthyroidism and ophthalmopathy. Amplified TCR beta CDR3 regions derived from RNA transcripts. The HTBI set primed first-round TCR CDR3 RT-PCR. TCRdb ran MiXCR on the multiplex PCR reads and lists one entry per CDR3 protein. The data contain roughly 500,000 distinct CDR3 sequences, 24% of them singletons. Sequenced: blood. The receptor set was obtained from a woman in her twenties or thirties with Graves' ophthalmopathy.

The CDR3 DNA sequence: TGCGCCAGCAGCCATCATCCTTCAGGGGATCAGCCCCAGCATTTT. This gives the protein CASSHHPSGDQPQHF. The V and J genes are TRBV4-1 and TRBJ1-5, with a possible D match to TRBD1 (6 bases). CDR1 MGHRA and CDR2 YSYEKL come from the germline V gene. The V gene lost 3 bases and the J gene lost 5 bases, with 14 bases spanning the gap. This CDR3 region has 15 residues.

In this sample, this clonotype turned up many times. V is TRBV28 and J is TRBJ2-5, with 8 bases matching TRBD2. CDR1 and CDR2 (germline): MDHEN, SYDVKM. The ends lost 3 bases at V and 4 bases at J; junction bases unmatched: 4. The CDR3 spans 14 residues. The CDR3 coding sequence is TGTGCCAGCAGTTTTTATGCGGGAGGAGAGACCCAGTACTTC. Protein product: CASSFYAGGETQYF.

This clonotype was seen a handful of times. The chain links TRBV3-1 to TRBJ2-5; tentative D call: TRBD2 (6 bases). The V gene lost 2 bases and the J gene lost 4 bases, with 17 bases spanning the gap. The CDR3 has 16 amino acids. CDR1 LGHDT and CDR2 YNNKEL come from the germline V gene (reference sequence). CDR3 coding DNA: TGTGCCAGCAGCCAACGTCTCCGGGTCGGGGGAGAGACCCAGTACTTC. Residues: CASSQRLRVGGETQYF.

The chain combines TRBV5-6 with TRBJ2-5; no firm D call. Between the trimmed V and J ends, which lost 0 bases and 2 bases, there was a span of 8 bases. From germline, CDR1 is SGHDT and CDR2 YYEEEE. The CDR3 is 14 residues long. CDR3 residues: CASSLAMLQETQYF. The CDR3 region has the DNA TGTGCCAGCAGCTTGGCCATGCTACAAGAGACCCAGTACTTC.

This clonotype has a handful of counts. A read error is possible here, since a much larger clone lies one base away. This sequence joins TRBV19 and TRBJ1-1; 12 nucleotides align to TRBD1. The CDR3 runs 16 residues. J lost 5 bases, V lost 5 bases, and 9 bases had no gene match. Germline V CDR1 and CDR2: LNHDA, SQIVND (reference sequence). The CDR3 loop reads CASSPGQGAARTEAFF. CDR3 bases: TGTGCCAGTAGTCCGGGACAGGGGGCGGCCAGGACTGAAGCTTTCTTT.

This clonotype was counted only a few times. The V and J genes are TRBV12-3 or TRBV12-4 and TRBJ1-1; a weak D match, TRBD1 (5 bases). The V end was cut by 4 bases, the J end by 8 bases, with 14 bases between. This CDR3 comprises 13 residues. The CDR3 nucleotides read TGTGCCAGCAGTTCGGCCCTGGGGACCGAAGCTTTCTTT. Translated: CASSSALGTEAFF.